The 2 T cell receptor beta chains below were found in one sample sequenced in a study of CD8+ T cells in alopecia areata. Sequencing used cDNA as its template, made by extracting RNA and reverse transcribing it. Using immunoSEQ multiplex PCR, the repertoire was profiled, and TCRdb retains in-frame clones only, with some absent. The sample carries about 91,000 clones, 40% to 45% recorded once. The sample taken for sequencing was CD4+ T cells sorted from blood. The receptors were gathered from a human donor with alopecia areata.

This clone was seen only a few times. The gene calls are TRBV11-2 and TRBJ2-5, with 8 bases identical to TRBD2. Looked up from germline, CDR1 is SGHAT and CDR2 is FQNNGV. V gave up 5 bases and J gave up 5 bases; unmatched junction bases: 13. The CDR3 spans 16 residues. The CDR3, as DNA: TGTGCCAGCAGCCGGGTGGGACTAGGTTTACGGGAGACCCAGTACTTC. Protein sequence: CASSRVGLGLRETQYF. The full variable domain, in which reference TRBV11-2 and TRBJ2-5 provide the parts outside the CDR3, is EAGVAQSPRYKIIEKRQSVAFWCNPISGHATLYWYQQILGQGPKLLIQFQNNGVVDDSQLPKDRFSAERLKGVDSTLKIQPAKLEDSAVYLCASSRVGLGLRETQYFGPGTRLLVL.

Of note for this clone: Different DNA sequences within this sample yield the same CDR3. The V and J genes are TRBV30 and TRBJ2-5; D remains ambiguous. Germline values: CDR1 GTSNPN, CDR2 SVGIG (reference sequence). The CDR3 covers 11 residues. V gave up 0 bases and J gave up 4 bases, with 3 bases separating them. This CDR3 is CAWSVGETQYF. As DNA, the CDR3 is TGTGCCTGGAGTGTCGGAGAGACCCAGTACTTC.